The clone carrying this T cell receptor beta chain showed up many times. Its matching antigen is unknown. The sample is drawn from a study of neurological immune-mediated disorders. Background on the study: Multiple sclerosis patients numbered roughly 34, of whom approximately 31 were relapsing-remitting and 3 secondary progressive.

The CDR3 sequence is 15 residues long. Germline CDR1 is LGHDT and CDR2 is YNNKEL (reference sequence). The V end was cut by 2 bases, the J end by 3 bases, with 11 bases between. The authors produced cDNA by 5'RACE using 10-nucleotide random UMIs. From the 5' RACE reads, TCRdb called clonotypes with MiXCR, one entry per CDR3 protein. The sample shows tens of thousands of distinct CDR3 sequences, around 4.5% of them seen only once. Regarding the study as a whole: Whereas HTLV-1-associated myelopathy showed the most TCR clonal expansion, multiple sclerosis showed the least, with levels below those of healthy controls. The study phylogenetically grouped the repertoires of 18 of 34 multiple sclerosis patients into one related-CDR3 cluster, a possible signature.

The chain is built from TRBV3-1 and TRBJ2-4; a possible D gene is TRBD1 (6 bases). The sequencing sample was made of PBMCs. The origin of this receptor is a woman in her fifties or sixties with multiple sclerosis. Here the CDR3 reads CASSQNRVVKNIQYF. CDR3 DNA: TGTGCCAGCAGCCAAAACAGGGTCGTCAAAAACATTCAGTACTTC. The complete variable domain, with remaining parts taken from reference TRBV3-1 and TRBJ2-4, reads DTAVSQTPKYLVTQMGNDKSIKCEQNLGHDTMYWYKQDSKKFLKIMFSYNNKELIINETVPNRFSPKSPDKAHLNLHINSLELGDSAVYFCASSQNRVVKNIQYFGAGTRLSVL.